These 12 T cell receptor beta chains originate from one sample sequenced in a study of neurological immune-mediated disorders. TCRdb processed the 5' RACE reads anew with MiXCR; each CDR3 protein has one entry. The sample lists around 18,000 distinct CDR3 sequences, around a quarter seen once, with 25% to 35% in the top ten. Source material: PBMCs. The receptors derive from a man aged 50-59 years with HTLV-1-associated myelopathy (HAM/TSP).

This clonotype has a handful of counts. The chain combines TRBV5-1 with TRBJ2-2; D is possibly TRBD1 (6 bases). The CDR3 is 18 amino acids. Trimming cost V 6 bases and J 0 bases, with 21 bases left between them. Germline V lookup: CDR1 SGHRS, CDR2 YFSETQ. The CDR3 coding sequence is TGCGCCAGCACCTTATCTCCACAGGGCCTCTCGAACACCGGGGAGCTGTTTTTT. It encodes CASTLSPQGLSNTGELFF.

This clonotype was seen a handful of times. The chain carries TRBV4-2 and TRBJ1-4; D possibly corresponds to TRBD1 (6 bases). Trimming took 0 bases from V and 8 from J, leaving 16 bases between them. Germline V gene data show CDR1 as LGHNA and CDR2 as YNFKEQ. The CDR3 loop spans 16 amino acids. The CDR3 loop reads CASSQEGGPVGEKLFF. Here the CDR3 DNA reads TGTGCCAGCAGCCAAGAGGGGGGGCCTGTGGGGGAAAAACTGTTTTTT.

CDR3 sequence: CASNPGGLTYNEQFF. CDR3 nucleotides: TGCGCCAGCAACCCGGGGGGCCTCACCTACAATGAGCAGTTCTTC. The chain couples TRBV5-1 to TRBJ2-1; D is possibly TRBD2 (7 bases). CDR1 and CDR2 (germline): SGHRS, YFSETQ. The CDR3 has 15 amino acids. V was trimmed by 6 bases and J by 2 bases, leaving 15 bases between them. Full variable domain (outside the CDR3, taken from reference TRBV5-1 and TRBJ2-1): KAGVTQTPRYLIKTRGQQVTLSCSPISGHRSVSWYQQTPGQGLQFLFEYFSETQRNKGNFPGRFSGRQFSNSRSEMNVSTLELGDSALYLCASNPGGLTYNEQFFGPGTRLTVL.

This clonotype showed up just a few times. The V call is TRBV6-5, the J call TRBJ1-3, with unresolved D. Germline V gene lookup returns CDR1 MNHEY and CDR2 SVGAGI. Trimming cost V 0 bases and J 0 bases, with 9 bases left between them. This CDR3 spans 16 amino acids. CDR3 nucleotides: TGTGCCAGCAGTTACTCGATCGGAGCCTCTGGAAACACCATATATTTT. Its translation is CASSYSIGASGNTIYF.

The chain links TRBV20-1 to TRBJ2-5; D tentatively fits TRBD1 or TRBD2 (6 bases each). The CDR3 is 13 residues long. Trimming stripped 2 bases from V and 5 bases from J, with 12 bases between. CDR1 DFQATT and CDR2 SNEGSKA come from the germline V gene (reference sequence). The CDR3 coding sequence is TGCAGTGCTAGATATACGGGGGCTGAGACCCAGTACTTC. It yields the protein CSARYTGAETQYF.

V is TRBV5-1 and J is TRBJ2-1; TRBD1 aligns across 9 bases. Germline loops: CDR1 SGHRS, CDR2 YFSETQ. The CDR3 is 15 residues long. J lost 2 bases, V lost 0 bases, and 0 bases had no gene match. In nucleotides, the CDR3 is TGCGCCAGCAGCTTGGGACAGGGGGCCTACAATGAGCAGTTCTTC. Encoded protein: CASSLGQGAYNEQFF.

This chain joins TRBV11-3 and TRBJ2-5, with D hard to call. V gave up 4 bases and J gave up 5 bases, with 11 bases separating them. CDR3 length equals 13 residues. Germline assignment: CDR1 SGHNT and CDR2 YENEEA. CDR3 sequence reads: CASSSDPRETQYF. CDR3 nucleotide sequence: TGTGCCAGCAGCTCGGACCCTAGGGAGACCCAGTACTTC.

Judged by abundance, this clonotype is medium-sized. CDR3: CSARPGGAYTEAFF. The DNA of the CDR3 is TGCAGTGCTAGGCCAGGGGGCGCGTACACTGAAGCTTTCTTT. The rearrangement links TRBV20-1 to TRBJ1-1; 8 nucleotides match TRBD1. From germline, CDR1 is DFQATT and CDR2 SNEGSKA (reference sequence). J lost 3 bases, V lost 3 bases, and 6 bases had no gene match. This CDR3 is 14 amino acids long.

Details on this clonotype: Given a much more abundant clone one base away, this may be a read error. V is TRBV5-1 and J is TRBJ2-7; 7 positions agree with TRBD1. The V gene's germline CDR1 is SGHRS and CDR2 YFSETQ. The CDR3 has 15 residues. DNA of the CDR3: TGCGACAGCACCCCGACAGGGTCGAGCTCCTACGAGCAGTACTTC. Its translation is CDSTPTGSSSYEQYF.

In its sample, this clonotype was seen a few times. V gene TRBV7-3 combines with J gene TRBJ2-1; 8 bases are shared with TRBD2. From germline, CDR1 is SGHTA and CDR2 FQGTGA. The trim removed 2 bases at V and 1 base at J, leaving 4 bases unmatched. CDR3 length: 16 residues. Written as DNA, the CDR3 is TGTGCCAGCAGCTTAGTCGGGGGGGCGTCCTACAATGAGCAGTTCTTC. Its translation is CASSLVGGASYNEQFF.

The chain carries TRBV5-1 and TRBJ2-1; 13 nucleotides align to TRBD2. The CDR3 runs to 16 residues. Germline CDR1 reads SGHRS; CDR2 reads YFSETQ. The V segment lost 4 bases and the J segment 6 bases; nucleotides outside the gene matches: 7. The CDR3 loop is CASSPTGTSGVNEQFF. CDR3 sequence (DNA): TGCGCCAGCAGCCCGACGGGGACTAGCGGGGTCAATGAGCAGTTCTTC.

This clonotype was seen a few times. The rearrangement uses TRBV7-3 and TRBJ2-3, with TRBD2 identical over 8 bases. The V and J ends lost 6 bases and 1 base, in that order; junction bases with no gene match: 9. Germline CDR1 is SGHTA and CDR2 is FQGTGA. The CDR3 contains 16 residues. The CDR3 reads CASSSRGGHGTDTQYF. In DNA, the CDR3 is TGTGCCAGCAGTTCCCGGGGGGGGCATGGCACAGATACGCAGTATTTT.